The clone carrying this TCR beta chain appeared many times. Its matching antigen is unknown. The CDR3 is 16 residues long. V lost 4 bases and J 3 bases, leaving 18 bases between the germline ends. Looked up from germline, CDR1 is SGHVS and CDR2 is FNYEAQ. This entry belongs to a study of human T cells and chemical hapten exposure. Study at large: 0.01% DPC was applied to the upper back in patch tests, which were read at 6 days.

Regarding the study as a whole: Relative to control repertoires, expanded TCRs gave rise to significantly more large CDR3 similarity clusters.

Time point reported: patch test 1, 2 weeks after DPC sensitization. The treatment here: therapeutic diphenylcyclopropenone sensitization with weekly scalp DPC. Participating donors were patients with alopecia, aged 18 to 70 years, considered appropriate candidates for DPC. Individual cDNA molecules had unique molecular identifiers attached to them by the library. TCRdb itself ran the RACE reads through MiXCR, one entry per CDR3 protein. The sample contains roughly 82,000 distinct CDR3 sequences, around 11% of which appear only once. V is TRBV7-6 and J is TRBJ1-1; no clear D gene. The origin of this receptor is a woman aged 55-75 years with alopecia areata. Some clones in this sample may be carry-over from other donors' samples. The material sequenced was whole blood, taken in connection with sensitization to the hapten diphenylcyclopropenone (DPC). CDR3 region: CASSSPGGWADTEAFF. Written as DNA, the CDR3 is TGTGCCAGCAGCTCGCCCGGTGGGTGGGCTGACACTGAAGCTTTCTTT.